This TCR beta chain was sequenced for a study of CD8 T cells in Susac syndrome. An amount of RNA that ranged from roughly 0.5 to 1 ug was reverse transcribed with random hexamers. Multiplex immunoSEQ PCR targeted 54 Vbeta and 13 Jbeta TCR beta segments. TCRdb re-called the immunoSEQ multiplex PCR reads through MiXCR, storing one row per CDR3 protein. Of 150,000 to 250,000 distinct CDR3 sequences listed, nearly 95% are singletons. TCR beta from blood CD8+ and CD4+ T cells was sequenced. This clonotype was counted between two and nine times. V lost 0 bases and J lost 4, with 6 bases in between. This CDR3 has 13 amino acids. The germline V gene has CDR1 SGHDN and CDR2 FVKESK.

The sequencing input was CD4+ T cells from PBMCs. The V call is TRBV14, the J call TRBJ1-2, with D unresolved. The sequence came from a human donor with multiple sclerosis. CDR3 DNA sequence: TGTGCCAGCAGCCAAGATGGGGTCTATGGCTACACCTTC. Residues: CASSQDGVYGYTF. Drawing the rest from reference TRBV14 and TRBJ1-2, the complete variable domain is EAGVTQFPSHSVIEKGQTVTLRCDPISGHDNLYWYRRVMGKEIKFLLHFVKESKQDESGMPNNRFLAERTGGTYSTLKVQPAELEDSGVYFCASSQDGVYGYTFGSGTRLTVV.